This T cell receptor beta chain was profiled in a study of OX40 agonist ivuxolimab in advanced cancers. The CDR3 loop spans 16 amino acids. Study-level points and caveats: CD8+ T cells were the subset that, on average, had more expanded clones than CD4+.

In the case of this clone: Antigen specificity is unknown.

This table comes from immunoSEQ multiplex PCR, and its TCRdb copy is limited to in-frame clones, with some not included. This sample yields tens of thousands of clones, of which roughly 77% are seen a single time; about 0.73% belongs to the top ten. The sample here was CD4+ or CD8+ T cells sorted from blood, taken in a trial of the OX40 agonist ivuxolimab. The clonotype was recovered from an adult with an advanced solid tumor such as melanoma, head and neck, liver or kidney cancer. The rearrangement uses TRBV21-1 and TRBJ2-1; the table's D call TRBD2 went unverified against the DNA. TRBV21-1 is a pseudogene segment. The DNA of the CDR3 is TGTGCCAGCAGCAATACGGGGCGCGAGGGAGGAGATGAGCAGTTCTTC. This sequence encodes CASSNTGREGGDEQFF.